The clone carrying this T cell receptor beta chain has more than one count but fewer than ten. Assay used: immunoSEQ multiplex PCR; TCRdb lists only in-frame clones, some missing. The table has about 8,000 clones, roughly 70% seen once. This entry comes from a study of neoadjuvant anti-PD-1 for oral cavity cancer. Across the whole study: Around day 43, patients without progression received a fourth nivolumab dose before surgery.

Time point indicated: after neoadjuvant nivolumab, at surgical resection. Patients were newly diagnosed with stage II-IVA oral cavity squamous cell carcinoma without prior systemic or radiation treatment. This CDR3 region has 18 residues. The V segment lost 2 bases and the J segment 4 bases; nucleotides outside the gene matches: 8. CDR1 is MGHRA and CDR2 is YSYEKL in the germline V gene. The material was PBMCs, obtained after nivolumab (anti-PD-1) treatment. The chain links TRBV4-1 to TRBJ2-2, with 12 nucleotides matching TRBD2. This TCR derives from a person between 35 and 79 years old with oral cavity squamous cell carcinoma. CDR3 nucleotide sequence: TGCGCCAGCAGCCAAAGTGTCCTAGCGGGGGGGCCCACCGGGGAGCTGTTTTTT. Amino acids: CASSQSVLAGGPTGELFF.